One sample yielded the 27 T cell receptor beta chains listed below, sequenced in a study of control samples from healthy donors and cancer patients. Profiled with immunoSEQ multiplex PCR; TCRdb holds only in-frame clones, not every one. The table has more than 60,000 clones, around 87% seen once. Specimen: PBMCs. The receptors were sampled from a man aged 55-75 years with colorectal cancer.

The chain has TRBV6-6 and TRBJ2-1; 10 nucleotides align to TRBD2. J gave up 0 bases and V 1 base, and 0 bases lay outside the gene matches. This CDR3 region has 16 residues. Germline CDR1 and CDR2: MNHNY and SVGAGI (reference sequence). The CDR3 DNA follows: TGTGCCAGCAGTTACTTAGCGGGGGGCTCCTACAATGAGCAGTTCTTC. Amino acids: CASSYLAGGSYNEQFF.

The chain couples TRBV18 to TRBJ1-6; the match to TRBD1 covers 10 bases. Germline CDR1 and CDR2: KGHSH and LQKENI. This CDR3 comprises 15 residues. After removal of 1 base from V and 8 bases from J, the junction contained 2 bases not matched to a gene. The CDR3 nucleotides are TGTGCCAGCTCACCACTAGGACAGGGGGATTCACCCCTCCACTTT. Its translation: CASSPLGQGDSPLHF. The full variable domain, rest sourced from reference TRBV18 and TRBJ1-6, is NAGVMQNPRHLVRRRGQEARLRCSPMKGHSHVYWYRQLPEEGLKFMVYLQKENIIDESGMPKERFSAEFPKEGPSILRIQQVVRGDSAAYFCASSPLGQGDSPLHFGNGTRLTVT.

V and J are TRBV4-2 and TRBJ1-1, with 8 positions matching TRBD1. With 3 bases clipped from V and 3 bases from J, the junction kept 6 bases outside the gene matches. Per germline, CDR1 LGHNA and CDR2 YNFKEQ. CDR3 length: 15 amino acids. CDR3 bases: TGTGCCAGCAGCCAGCCGGACAGGGAGCACACTGAAGCTTTCTTT. Encoded protein: CASSQPDREHTEAFF.

The rearrangement uses TRBV28 and TRBJ2-1, with no clear D. V was trimmed by 8 bases and J by 11 bases, leaving 10 bases between them. The germline CDR1 and CDR2 sequences are MDHEN and SYDVKM. The CDR3 spans 10 residues. The DNA of the CDR3 is TGTGCCAGCCCCCCCTTAAAGCAGTTCTTC. It specifies CASPPLKQFF. Variable domain in full (rest from reference TRBV28 and TRBJ2-1): DVKVTQSSRYLVKRTGEKVFLECVQDMDHENMFWYRQDPGLGLRLIYFSYDVKMKEKGDIPEGYSVSREKKERFSLILESASTNQTSMYLCASPPLKQFFGPGTRLTVL.

V and J are TRBV7-8 and TRBJ1-1; D ambiguous. The CDR3 contains 13 residues. V was pared by 3 bases and J by 2 bases, with 7 bases between. Germline loops: CDR1 SGHVS, CDR2 FQNEAQ. The CDR3 spells CASSFSGNTEAFF. CDR3 nucleotides: TGTGCCAGCAGCTTCTCAGGAAACACTGAAGCTTTCTTT.

V usage is TRBV6-2 or TRBV6-3 and J usage is TRBJ2-7; 13 bases map to TRBD2. With V trimmed by 0 bases and J by 4 bases, 12 bases remained unmatched. Germline CDR1 and CDR2: MNHEY and SVGEGT. This CDR3 contains 19 residues. For the CDR3, the DNA is TGTGCCAGCAGTTACTCGACTTCAACCGGGACTAGCGGGGATTACGAGCAGTACTTC. It encodes CASSYSTSTGTSGDYEQYF.

J is TRBJ1-1 and V is TRBV6-5; TRBD1 matches 7 bases. Germline-derived CDR1 and CDR2 are MNHEY and SVGAGI. CDR3 length: 12 residues. The trim removed 10 bases at V and 11 bases at J, leaving 13 bases unmatched. CDR3 region: CATSEGGQTAFF. The CDR3 region has the DNA TGTGCCACCTCCGAAGGGGGACAGACGGCTTTCTTT.

The gene calls are TRBV30 and TRBJ2-7; tentatively, D is TRBD1 (5 bases). Trimming took off 0 bases at V and 2 bases at J, with 8 bases between the two ends. Germline V CDR1 and CDR2: GTSNPN, SVGIG (reference sequence). The CDR3 covers 13 residues. CDR3 sequence reads: CAWSVGVTYEQYF. The CDR3 DNA is TGTGCCTGGAGTGTAGGGGTTACCTACGAGCAGTACTTC. Using reference TRBV30 and TRBJ2-7 for the parts outside the CDR3, the full variable domain is SQTIHQWPATLVQPVGSPLSLECTVEGTSNPNLYWYRQAAGRGLQLLFYSVGIGQISSEVPQNLSASRPQDRQFILSSKKLLLSDSGFYLCAWSVGVTYEQYFGPGTRLTVT.

V usage is TRBV29-1 and J usage is TRBJ2-4; TRBD1 or TRBD2 may be the D gene (5 bases each). The V gene lost 2 bases and the J gene lost 0 bases, with 11 bases spanning the gap. This CDR3 is 15 amino acids long. Germline V gives CDR1 SQVTM, CDR2 ANQGSEA. The DNA for the CDR3 is TGCAGCGTTGAAAGGGGAGTCGGAGCCAAAAACATTCAGTACTTC. Encoded protein: CSVERGVGAKNIQYF.

Of note for this clone: This same CDR3 is encoded by further DNA sequences in the sample. CDR3 loop: CAISESSYEQYF. DNA of the CDR3: TGTGCCATCAGTGAGTCGAGCTACGAGCAGTACTTC. V gene TRBV10-3 combines with J gene TRBJ2-7; D gene unclear. The CDR3 runs to 12 residues. Germline CDR1 and CDR2: ENHRY and SYGVKD. V lost 0 bases, J lost 3 bases, and 3 bases lay in between.

The rearrangement links TRBV1 to TRBJ2-7; the table's D call, TRBD2, was not checked against the DNA. TRBV1 is classified as a pseudogene. This CDR3 has 14 residues. The CDR3 protein is CTSSRAVPPNEQYF. For the CDR3, the DNA is TGCACCAGCTCCCGAGCTGTTCCCCCCAACGAGCAGTACTTC.

The rearrangement uses TRBV5-1 and TRBJ1-4; weak D call: TRBD1 (5 bases). The V gene lost 4 bases and the J gene lost 8 bases, with 15 bases spanning the gap. The CDR3 runs to 14 residues. Per germline, CDR1 SGHRS and CDR2 YFSETQ. Written as DNA, the CDR3 is TGCGCCAGCAGCCTGGGACCGGGCGGCGAAAAACTGTTTTTT. The encoded protein is CASSLGPGGEKLFF.

The chain carries TRBV7-9 and TRBJ2-5; possible D gene TRBD1, 6 bases. Trimming pared 6 bases from V and 4 bases from J, leaving 12 bases between. The CDR3 consists of 13 residues. CDR1 and CDR2 from the germline V gene are SEHNR and FQNEAQ (reference sequence). The CDR3 loop is CASSTGFPETQYF. The CDR3 DNA sequence: TGTGCCAGCAGTACAGGGTTTCCAGAGACCCAGTACTTC. Complete variable domain (other parts from reference TRBV7-9 and TRBJ2-5): DTGVSQNPRHKITKRGQNVTFRCDPISEHNRLYWYRQTLGQGPEFLTYFQNEAQLEKSRLLSDRFSAERPKGSFSTLEIQRTEQGDSAMYLCASSTGFPETQYFGPGTRLLVL.

This clone showed up just a few times. The V and J genes are TRBV5-4 and TRBJ2-7; possibly TRBD1 or TRBD2 for D (5 bases each). Per germline, CDR1 SGHNT and CDR2 YYREEE (reference sequence). Trimming removed 0 bases from V and 5 bases from J, with 12 bases in between. The CDR3 runs 14 residues. CDR3 loop: CASSLGGLRNEQYF. In DNA, the CDR3 is TGTGCCAGCAGCTTGGGGGGGTTGCGGAACGAGCAGTACTTC.

Comment on this clone: The sample carries other DNA sequences with the same CDR3. CDR3 region: CASSVGSNQPQHF. Written as DNA, the CDR3 is TGTGCCAGCAGCGTAGGTAGCAATCAGCCCCAGCATTTT. The gene calls are TRBV9 and TRBJ1-5; D ambiguous. Germline V gene lookup returns CDR1 SGDLS and CDR2 YYNGEE. The CDR3 is 13 residues long. Trimming pared 0 bases from V and 0 bases from J, leaving 1 base between.

V gene TRBV19 combines with J gene TRBJ2-7; 11 bases align to TRBD1. The CDR3 totals 15 residues. After removal of 6 bases from V and 3 bases from J, the junction contained 7 bases not matched to a gene. Germline values: CDR1 LNHDA, CDR2 SQIVND (reference sequence). CDR3 nucleotides: TGTGCCAGTAGCTGGACAGGGGGCCCTCTCTACGAGCAGTACTTC. It yields the protein CASSWTGGPLYEQYF.

This rearrangement joins TRBV29-1 to TRBJ1-2; D is ambiguous. This CDR3 spans 14 amino acids. Germline values: CDR1 SQVTM, CDR2 ANQGSEA. V was clipped by 4 bases and J by 0 bases, with 12 bases between them. Here the CDR3 DNA reads TGCAGCGTTGGCCTGGCAGAAACTAACTATGGCTACACCTTC. Amino acid sequence: CSVGLAETNYGYTF.

This clone was seen only once. The J gene is TRBJ1-5, the V gene TRBV6-5; D is undetermined. V lost 6 bases to trimming and J lost 4 bases, with 13 bases between them. Germline values: CDR1 MNHEY, CDR2 SVGAGI. The CDR3 runs 14 residues. For the CDR3, the DNA is TGTGCCAGCAGCGGAGGGATGGGGAATCAGCCCCAGCATTTT. It is translated as CASSGGMGNQPQHF.

With respect to this clone: The sample has other DNA sequences that encode this CDR3 too. The chain employs TRBV9 and TRBJ1-5; no reliable D call. Per the germline V gene, CDR1 is SGDLS and CDR2 is YYNGEE. The germline V and J ends were trimmed by 0 bases and 0 bases, with 4 bases remaining between them. This CDR3 spans 14 amino acids. CDR3 DNA: TGTGCCAGCAGCGTAGATGGTAGCAATCAGCCCCAGCATTTT. This encodes CASSVDGSNQPQHF.

This chain connects TRBV11-2 to TRBJ1-3; D is possibly TRBD1 (5 bases). This CDR3 contains 15 residues. Germline V CDR1 and CDR2: SGHAT, FQNNGV. V gave up 4 bases and J gave up 2 bases, with 12 bases separating them. CDR3 loop: CASSSVDRTGNTIYF. The CDR3 DNA reads TGTGCCAGCAGCTCGGTCGACAGAACTGGAAACACCATATATTTT. Full variable domain (remainder filled in from reference TRBV11-2 and TRBJ1-3): EAGVAQSPRYKIIEKRQSVAFWCNPISGHATLYWYQQILGQGPKLLIQFQNNGVVDDSQLPKDRFSAERLKGVDSTLKIQPAKLEDSAVYLCASSSVDRTGNTIYFGEGSWLTVV.

The rearrangement links TRBV5-1 to TRBJ1-5; D unclear. The V end was cut by 0 bases, the J end by 3 bases, with 10 bases between. Germline CDR1 SGHRS, CDR2 YFSETQ. The CDR3 is made up of 15 amino acids. The CDR3 protein is CASSLEGSYNQPQHF. DNA of the CDR3: TGCGCCAGCAGCTTGGAAGGCAGCTACAATCAGCCCCAGCATTTT.

V is TRBV3-1 (or the pseudogene TRBV3-2) and J is TRBJ2-7, with a possible D match to TRBD2 (6 bases). Trimming stripped 3 bases from V and 4 bases from J, with 19 bases between. This CDR3 contains 16 residues. Looked up from germline, CDR1 is LGHDT and CDR2 is YNNKEL (reference sequence). The CDR3 DNA follows: TGTGCCAGCAGCCACCCCGCCGGGACTCTGATTTACGAGCAGTACTTC. Encoded protein: CASSHPAGTLIYEQYF.

This clone is a singleton in its sample. The chain is built from TRBV5-6 and TRBJ2-3; 9 bases map to TRBD2. The V gene end was trimmed by 0 bases and the J gene end by 5 bases; junction bases not matched to a gene: 4. From germline, CDR1 is SGHDT and CDR2 YYEEEE. There are 15 residues in the CDR3. CDR3 sequence (DNA): TGTGCCAGCAGCTTGGGCGGGGGGGCAGTAGATACGCAGTATTTT. As protein: CASSLGGGAVDTQYF.

The V call is TRBV2, the J call TRBJ1-4; TRBD1 aligns across 7 bases. Germline loops: CDR1 SNHLY, CDR2 FYNNEI. This CDR3 has 14 residues. V trimming: 7 bases; J trimming: 4 bases; junction bases outside the gene matches: 6. The CDR3, as DNA: TGTGCCAGCACCCGGGACAGAAGTAATGAAAAACTGTTTTTT. It encodes CASTRDRSNEKLFF. The whole variable domain, remainder taken from reference TRBV2 and TRBJ1-4, is EPEVTQTPSHQVTQMGQEVILRCVPISNHLYFYWYRQILGQKVEFLVSFYNNEISEKSEIFDDQFSVERPDGSNFTLKIRSTKLEDSAMYFCASTRDRSNEKLFFGSGTQLSVL.

This clone was detected a few times. The gene calls are TRBV5-3 and TRBJ2-7, with D possibly being TRBD2 (5 bases). Being an ORF, TRBV5-3 has a function that is uncertain. V dropped 4 bases and J dropped 7 bases, with 9 bases sitting between them. The CDR3 extends over 11 amino acids. The CDR3 protein is CARSRGLEQYF. Written as DNA, the CDR3 is TGTGCCAGAAGCCGCGGACTTGAGCAGTACTTC.

This sequence joins TRBV7-9 and TRBJ2-3; TRBD1 matches 8 bases. Germline CDR1 and CDR2: SEHNR and FQNEAQ (reference sequence). The CDR3 totals 15 residues. V lost 4 bases to trimming and J lost 6 bases; unmatched junction nucleotides: 9. The CDR3 reads CASSSTGGWLDTQYF. The CDR3 DNA reads as TGTGCCAGCAGCTCCACAGGGGGATGGCTGGATACGCAGTATTTT.

This sequence joins TRBV18 and TRBJ1-1, with 11 positions matching TRBD1. V was pared by 10 bases and J by 4 bases, with 11 bases of the junction left unmatched. CDR3 length: 15 residues. The V gene's germline CDR1 is KGHSH and CDR2 LQKENI. In DNA form, the CDR3 reads TGTGCCACCCGCCGTGGACAGGGGGCCAGCACTGAAGCTTTCTTT. It translates to CATRRGQGASTEAFF.